Presented here are 23 T cell receptor beta chains from one specimen sequenced in a study of T cell repertoires in cytomegalovirus infection. From the reads, TCRdb called clonotypes with MiXCR, one entry per CDR3 protein. The sample lists 300,000 to 400,000 distinct CDR3 sequences, roughly 20% occurring once. Specimen: PBMCs. These receptors all stem from a human donor in good health (CMV status not recorded). Some clones in this sample may be carry-over from other donors' samples.

This clonotype was counted a few times. The gene calls are TRBV20-1 and TRBJ2-7; 11 nucleotides align to TRBD2. Germline assignment: CDR1 DFQATT and CDR2 SNEGSKA (reference sequence). This CDR3 contains 16 residues. J gave up 2 bases and V 0 bases, and 6 bases lay outside the gene matches. This chain's CDR3 is CSARDPTSGSAYEQYF. The CDR3 nucleotides are TGCAGTGCTAGAGACCCTACTAGCGGGAGCGCCTACGAGCAGTACTTC.

This clonotype was counted a few times. The genes are TRBV18 and TRBJ2-1; 11 nucleotides agree with TRBD2. The germline gives CDR1 KGHSH, CDR2 LQKENI. This CDR3 region has 15 residues. J was trimmed by 9 bases and V by 5 bases; bases with no gene match: 9. The CDR3: CASSVAGGPDGEQFF. CDR3 nucleotide sequence: TGTGCCAGCTCAGTAGCGGGAGGGCCTGATGGTGAGCAGTTCTTC. The complete variable domain, with remaining parts taken from reference TRBV18 and TRBJ2-1, reads NAGVMQNPRHLVRRRGQEARLRCSPMKGHSHVYWYRQLPEEGLKFMVYLQKENIIDESGMPKERFSAEFPKEGPSILRIQQVVRGDSAAYFCASSVAGGPDGEQFFGPGTRLTVL.

The V gene is TRBV11-2, the J gene TRBJ2-7; maybe TRBD2 (6 bases). V was pared by 1 base and J by 7 bases, with 17 bases between. CDR1 is SGHAT, CDR2 FQNNGV, per germline. The CDR3 length is 15 residues. For the CDR3, the DNA is TGTGCCAGCAGCTTAGCAGGTAGCGGAACTGGGGAGCAGTACTTC. Its protein product is CASSLAGSGTGEQYF.

V and J are TRBV14 and TRBJ1-4; D not certain. Germline V CDR1 and CDR2: SGHDN, FVKESK. This CDR3 contains 19 residues. V dropped 0 bases and J dropped 4 bases, with 21 bases sitting between them. CDR3 region: CASSQDTWPGGPLNEKLFF. DNA of the CDR3: TGTGCCAGCAGCCAAGATACATGGCCGGGCGGACCACTTAATGAAAAACTGTTTTTT. The full variable domain, in which reference TRBV14 and TRBJ1-4 provide the parts outside the CDR3, is EAGVTQFPSHSVIEKGQTVTLRCDPISGHDNLYWYRRVMGKEIKFLLHFVKESKQDESGMPNNRFLAERTGGTYSTLKVQPAELEDSGVYFCASSQDTWPGGPLNEKLFFGSGTQLSVL.

This clonotype was recorded at least ten times. The CDR3 nucleotides are TGTGCCAGCACCCAGGGGGCGGGTCCCACAGATACGCAGTATTTT. As protein: CASTQGAGPTDTQYF. The V and J genes are TRBV12-3 or TRBV12-4 and TRBJ2-3; 8 bases are a match to TRBD1. The trim removed 7 bases at V and 2 bases at J, leaving 8 bases unmatched. CDR3 length: 15 residues.

This clonotype was detected ten times or more. The CDR3 nucleotides are TGTGCCAGCAGCCCCCAACAGGGGGACACTGAAGCTTTCTTT. This translates into CASSPQQGDTEAFF. The rearrangement links TRBV7-2 to TRBJ1-1; 8 bases fit TRBD1. The CDR3 extends over 14 amino acids. J lost 3 bases, V lost 5 bases, and 5 bases had no gene match. From germline, CDR1 is SGHTA and CDR2 FQGNSA.

The chain is built from TRBV19 and TRBJ2-1; D is unresolved. CDR1 and CDR2 (germline): LNHDA, SQIVND (reference sequence). Trimming stripped 5 bases from V and 3 bases from J, with 8 bases between. This CDR3 contains 13 residues. The CDR3 here is CASSGGLYNEQFF. In DNA form, the CDR3 reads TGTGCCAGTAGTGGCGGCCTCTACAATGAGCAGTTCTTC. Full variable domain (missing parts from reference TRBV19 and TRBJ2-1): DGGITQSPKYLFRKEGQNVTLSCEQNLNHDAMYWYRQDPGQGLRLIYYSQIVNDFQKGDIAEGYSVSREKKESFPLTVTSAQKNPTAFYLCASSGGLYNEQFFGPGTRLTVL.

This clonotype was counted only a few times. The J gene is TRBJ2-1, the V gene TRBV20-1, with D tentatively TRBD1 or TRBD2 (6 bases each). The CDR3 consists of 15 residues. Germline V CDR1 and CDR2: DFQATT, SNEGSKA (reference sequence). V was shortened by 1 base and J by 0 bases, with 10 bases between the two germline ends. DNA of the CDR3: TGCAGTGCTAGAGGGTGGGGGGCCTCCTACAATGAGCAGTTCTTC. Translation gives CSARGWGASYNEQFF.

This chain connects TRBV20-1 to TRBJ2-7; 9 nucleotides align to TRBD1. CDR3 length: 14 amino acids. Trimming removed 6 bases from V and 6 bases from J; junction bases left unmatched: 12. The germline V gene encodes CDR1 DFQATT and CDR2 SNEGSKA (reference sequence). The CDR3 region is CSAPRDRVEGEQYF. As DNA, the CDR3 is TGCAGTGCCCCTCGGGACAGGGTCGAAGGCGAGCAGTACTTC.

This clonotype came up a few times. The gene calls are TRBV4-2 and TRBJ2-1; either TRBD1 or TRBD2 may supply D (5 bases each). Trimming removed 4 bases from V and 7 bases from J, with 20 bases in between. Germline V gene lookup returns CDR1 LGHNA and CDR2 YNFKEQ. The CDR3 has 16 residues. The CDR3: CASSPMGVMGINEQFF. DNA for the CDR3: TGTGCCAGCAGCCCAATGGGGGTTATGGGAATAAATGAGCAGTTCTTC.

V is TRBV2 and J is TRBJ1-2; D might be TRBD1 (5 bases). V lost 6 bases, J lost 5 bases, and 7 bases lay in between. The V gene's germline CDR1 is SNHLY and CDR2 FYNNEI. There are 11 residues in the CDR3. The CDR3 sequence is CASSRQYGYTF. CDR3 sequence (DNA): TGTGCCAGCAGCCGACAGTATGGCTACACCTTC.

The sample holds a few counts of this clonotype. The rearrangement uses TRBV7-9 and TRBJ1-2; unclear D gene. The germline V gene has CDR1 SEHNR and CDR2 FQNEAQ (reference sequence). The CDR3 consists of 12 residues. V lost 5 bases to trimming and J lost 8 bases, with 12 bases between them. The CDR3: CASSAPGGGYTF. In DNA form, the CDR3 reads TGTGCCAGCAGCGCTCCGGGCGGGGGCTACACCTTC. The variable domain in full, completed from reference TRBV7-9 and TRBJ1-2, reads DTGVSQNPRHKITKRGQNVTFRCDPISEHNRLYWYRQTLGQGPEFLTYFQNEAQLEKSRLLSDRFSAERPKGSFSTLEIQRTEQGDSAMYLCASSAPGGGYTFGSGTRLTVV.

This clonotype has more than one count but fewer than ten. The chain has TRBV7-2 and TRBJ2-3; TRBD1 matches 11 bases. The germline gives CDR1 SGHTA, CDR2 FQGNSA. The CDR3 extends over 12 amino acids. V shed 5 bases, J shed 13 bases, and the junction held 5 bases outside the gene matches. CDR3 residues: CASSADRGREYF. The CDR3 nucleotides are TGTGCCAGCAGCGCGGACAGGGGGCGGGAGTATTTT.

Notes on this clonotype: A much larger clone sits a single nucleotide away, making a read error possible. This rearrangement joins TRBV7-2 to TRBJ1-1; D unclear. The CDR3 covers 15 residues. The germline CDR1 and CDR2 sequences are SGHTA and FQGNSA. CDR3 sequence (DNA): TGTGCCAACAGCTTAGAACGGGGAAGAGGGACTGAAGCTTTCTTT. This translates into CANSLERGRGTEAFF.

This clonotype has at least ten counts. The chain has TRBV6-6 and TRBJ1-6, with 7 bases lining up with TRBD1. The CDR3 sequence is 15 residues long. Germline V gene data show CDR1 as MNHNY and CDR2 as SVGAGI (reference sequence). J lost 6 bases, V lost 5 bases, and 7 bases had no gene match. The CDR3 loop is CASSPKDRTNSPLHF. The DNA of the CDR3 is TGTGCCAGCAGTCCTAAGGACAGGACTAATTCACCCCTCCACTTT.

Only a few counts were recorded for this clonotype. The J gene is TRBJ2-6, the V gene TRBV5-6, with unresolved D. Germline CDR1 and CDR2: SGHDT and YYEEEE. V lost 3 bases to trimming and J lost 0 bases, with 7 bases between them. This CDR3 spans 15 amino acids. CDR3 DNA sequence: TGTGCCAGCAGCTCGCACATCTCTGGGGCCAACGTCCTGACTTTC. Its translation: CASSSHISGANVLTF.

J is TRBJ2-1 and V is TRBV7-6; 12 bases align to TRBD2. V shed 5 bases, J shed 3 bases, and the junction held 8 bases outside the gene matches. The CDR3 totals 17 residues. Germline CDR1 and CDR2: SGHVS and FNYEAQ. The CDR3 coding sequence is TGTGCCAGCAGCCTAAGTGGACTAGCGGGGATCTACAATGAGCAGTTCTTC. Translating gives CASSLSGLAGIYNEQFF. Together with reference TRBV7-6 and TRBJ2-1, the CDR3 gives the full variable domain: GAGVSQSPRYKVTKRGQDVALRCDPISGHVSLYWYRQALGQGPEFLTYFNYEAQQDKSGLPNDRFSAERPEGSISTLTIQRTEQRDSAMYRCASSLSGLAGIYNEQFFGPGTRLTVL.

This chain uses TRBV5-8 with TRBJ2-3; 8 nucleotides align to TRBD2. V shed 0 bases, J shed 4 bases, and the junction held 4 bases outside the gene matches. Per the germline V gene, CDR1 is SGHTS and CDR2 is YDEGEE. CDR3 size: 15 residues. The CDR3 protein is CASSLGLARPDTQYF. The CDR3 DNA follows: TGTGCCAGCAGCTTGGGACTAGCGCGCCCAGATACGCAGTATTTT.

This clonotype was recorded only once. In DNA form, the CDR3 reads TGCAGTGCTAGAGATGGTTCCAGGAATCAGCCCCAGCATTTT. This gives the protein CSARDGSRNQPQHF. V gene TRBV20-1 combines with J gene TRBJ1-5; no clear D. Germline V CDR1 and CDR2: DFQATT, SNEGSKA (reference sequence). The ends were cut back, 0 bases at V and 4 bases at J, with 10 bases in the middle. The CDR3 sequence is 14 residues long.

Ten or more counts support this clonotype. The chain is built from TRBV7-2 and TRBJ2-5; maybe TRBD2 (5 bases). V lost 4 bases and J lost 5, with 11 bases in between. Germline-derived CDR1 and CDR2 are SGHTA and FQGNSA. The CDR3 is made up of 13 amino acids. The CDR3 DNA reads TGTGCCAGCAGCTCCGGAGGATTTGAGACCCAGTACTTC. Residues: CASSSGGFETQYF.

This clonotype was seen once. A much larger clone differs from this one at a single base, so this may be a read error. This sequence joins TRBV12-3 or TRBV12-4 and TRBJ2-5; 11 bases map to TRBD2. CDR3 length: 14 residues. The trim removed 5 bases at V and 5 bases at J, leaving 4 bases unmatched. CDR3 loop: CASSHTSGSETQYF. CDR3 sequence (DNA): TGTGCCAGCAGTCATACTAGCGGGAGCGAGACCCAGTACTTC.

V usage is TRBV6-1 and J usage is TRBJ2-3; possibly TRBD1 for D (5 bases). Trimming took off 3 bases at V and 2 bases at J, with 12 bases between the two ends. The CDR3 is 15 amino acids. Germline V gene lookup returns CDR1 MNHNS and CDR2 SASEGT. CDR3 DNA sequence: TGTGCCAGCAGTGACGTGGCAGGGCTCACAGATACGCAGTATTTT. As protein: CASSDVAGLTDTQYF.

The V call is TRBV4-1, the J call TRBJ1-1; D is undetermined. Trimming removed 2 bases at V and 8 bases at J, with 18 bases between. The CDR3 consists of 15 residues. Germline assignment: CDR1 MGHRA and CDR2 YSYEKL. DNA of the CDR3: TGCGCCAGCAGCCAACTAACGCTGACCCGCGGGGAAGCTTTCTTT. Its translation: CASSQLTLTRGEAFF.